The 14 T cell receptor beta chains reported below all come from one sample, sequenced in a study of blood T cell repertoires in COVID-19. The repertoire was sequenced with immunoSEQ multiplex PCR; TCRdb's copy has only in-frame clones and lacks some. The repertoire holds some 490,000 clones, with approximately 91% as singletons. Sequences were obtained from PBMCs or T cells enriched from blood (not recorded which). The receptors shown here come from an older woman who had recovered from COVID-19.

The genes are TRBV10-3 and TRBJ2-7; 9 nucleotides match TRBD2. Germline CDR1 and CDR2: ENHRY and SYGVKD. V was pared by 5 bases and J by 7 bases, with 6 bases of the junction left unmatched. The CDR3 has 13 residues. In DNA form, the CDR3 reads TGTGCCATCAGTAGCGGGGGGCCCGGGGAGCAGTACTTC. The encoded protein is CAISSGGPGEQYF.

The V gene is TRBV27, the J gene TRBJ1-2; possibly TRBD1 for D (5 bases). Germline V gives CDR1 MNHEY, CDR2 SMNVEV (reference sequence). The CDR3 runs to 15 residues. The V and J ends lost 0 bases and 5 bases respectively, with 13 bases between them. CDR3 residues: CASSLSAGRWYGYTF. The CDR3 DNA reads TGTGCCAGCAGTTTATCGGCAGGGAGGTGGTATGGCTACACCTTC.

The rearrangement joins TRBV30 to TRBJ2-7, with D perhaps TRBD1 (5 bases). The CDR3 sequence is 12 residues long. The V end was cut by 1 base, the J end by 6 bases, with 10 bases between. Germline values: CDR1 GTSNPN, CDR2 SVGIG (reference sequence). This CDR3 reads CAWSDRLGEQYF. In DNA, the CDR3 is TGTGCCTGGAGTGACAGGCTAGGCGAGCAGTACTTC. Combining the CDR3 with reference TRBV30 and TRBJ2-7 gives the whole variable domain SQTIHQWPATLVQPVGSPLSLECTVEGTSNPNLYWYRQAAGRGLQLLFYSVGIGQISSEVPQNLSASRPQDRQFILSSKKLLLSDSGFYLCAWSDRLGEQYFGPGTRLTVT.

The chain carries TRBV5-6 and TRBJ2-7, with D perhaps TRBD2 (6 bases). V was trimmed by 4 bases and J by 4 bases, leaving 9 bases between them. This CDR3 has 12 amino acids. Germline CDR1 and CDR2: SGHDT and YYEEEE. CDR3 bases: TGTGCCAGCAGCCTGGGACTGTACGAGCAGTACGTC. Amino acids: CASSLGLYEQYV.

In its sample, this clone was seen a few times. Other DNA sequences of this sample code for an identical CDR3. The chain joins TRBV12-3 or TRBV12-4 to TRBJ1-2, with a weak D call TRBD1 (5 bases). With 2 bases removed from V and 2 bases from J, the gap between germline ends came to 6 bases. This CDR3 contains 13 residues. The CDR3 DNA is TGTGCCAGCAGTTTACCAGGGAACTATGGCTACACCTTC. As protein: CASSLPGNYGYTF.

V and J are TRBV19 and TRBJ1-1; tentatively, D is TRBD1 (5 bases). CDR1 and CDR2 from the germline V gene are LNHDA and SQIVND (reference sequence). This CDR3 comprises 14 residues. Trimming cost V 7 bases and J 0 bases, with 12 bases left between them. The CDR3 sequence is CASTRAGMNTEAFF. The DNA of the CDR3 is TGTGCCAGTACCCGGGCAGGGATGAACACTGAAGCTTTCTTT.

The chain links TRBV12-3 or TRBV12-4 to TRBJ2-4; perhaps TRBD2 as D (6 bases). The CDR3 is 13 amino acids. V was clipped by 0 bases and J by 16 bases, with 16 bases between them. The CDR3 DNA reads TGTGCCAGCAGTTTAGCGAGCCGGGAGCGCATCTACTTC. It yields the protein CASSLASRERIYF.

For the CDR3, the DNA is TGCGCCAGCAGCTTGGCGATCGCTGCGGATTTAACAGATACGCAGTATTTT. Protein product: CASSLAIAADLTDTQYF. V is TRBV5-1 and J is TRBJ2-3; D is unresolved. Looked up from germline, CDR1 is SGHRS and CDR2 is YFSETQ. The CDR3 sequence is 17 residues long. V gave up 0 bases and J gave up 3 bases, with 17 bases separating them.

As for this clone: The junction and the germline gene differ at one end; a read error may be behind it. V usage is TRBV30 and J usage is TRBJ1-2; D is unclear. Germline values: CDR1 GTSNPN, CDR2 SVGIG (reference sequence). The CDR3 is 12 amino acids. The CDR3 loop is CAWSPYYRAPLF. DNA for the CDR3: TGTGCCTGGAGTCCCTACTATCGCGCTCCCCTCTTC.

V and J are TRBV5-1 and TRBJ1-4, with D unresolved. The germline gives CDR1 SGHRS, CDR2 YFSETQ. Between the trimmed V and J ends, which lost 1 base and 8 bases, there was a span of 6 bases. This CDR3 region has 12 residues. The CDR3 sequence: CASSLTREKLFF. CDR3 DNA sequence: TGCGCCAGCAGCTTGACGAGGGAAAAACTGTTTTTT.

The chain links TRBV6-5 to TRBJ1-6; weak D call: TRBD1 (5 bases). Germline CDR1 MNHEY, CDR2 SVGAGI. V was clipped by 9 bases and J by 5 bases, with 11 bases between them. The CDR3 consists of 13 residues. CDR3 nucleotides: TGTGCCAGTTTCCGACAGAATAATTCACCCCTCCACTTT. It codes for CASFRQNNSPLHF.

The chain combines TRBV29-1 with TRBJ1-2; D is uncertain. Germline loops: CDR1 SQVTM, CDR2 ANQGSEA. Trimming took off 7 bases at V and 5 bases at J, with 17 bases between the two ends. The CDR3 sequence is 13 residues long. The chain's CDR3 is CSGGGQLLYGYTF. DNA for the CDR3: TGCAGCGGAGGAGGGCAACTTCTATATGGCTACACCTTC.

This clone occurred once. J is TRBJ2-3 and V is TRBV5-5, with 8 bases matching TRBD2. Germline lookup yields CDR1 SGHKS and CDR2 YYEKEE (reference sequence). The length of the CDR3 is 20 residues. After removal of 4 bases from V and 0 bases from J, the junction contained 19 bases not matched to a gene. The CDR3 spells CASSPRLMRRGEVSTDTQYF. The DNA for the CDR3 is TGTGCCAGCAGCCCCCGTCTTATGCGGCGGGGGGAAGTTAGCACAGATACGCAGTATTTT.

Details on this clone: In the same sample, other DNA sequences code for this CDR3. V gene TRBV2 combines with J gene TRBJ1-1; D call uncertain. Germline V gene sequence: CDR1 SNHLY, CDR2 FYNNEI. The CDR3 is 11 residues long. V was clipped by 5 bases and J by 3 bases, with 4 bases between them. This chain's CDR3 is CASSPYTEAFF. CDR3 nucleotides: TGTGCCAGCAGTCCATACACTGAAGCTTTCTTT.